Included here is one T cell receptor beta chain sequence, with context. The sample comes from a study of blood T cell repertoires in COVID-19. This CDR3 is 15 amino acids long. Trimming took 4 bases from V and 8 from J; bases not matched to a gene: 8. CDR1 and CDR2 (germline): LNHDA, SQIVND (reference sequence). Assay used: immunoSEQ multiplex PCR; TCRdb lists only in-frame clones, some missing. The table includes hundreds of thousands of clones, 90% detected once. Sequenced material: PBMCs or T cells enriched from blood (not recorded which). This TCR was sampled from a man between 60 and 75 years old who had recovered from COVID-19. J is TRBJ1-4 and V is TRBV19, with 9 bases lining up with TRBD1. The CDR3 DNA is TGTGCCAGTAGTACCGGTGACAGGGGGTTGGAAAAACTGTTTTTT. Residues: CASSTGDRGLEKLFF. The full variable domain, rest sourced from reference TRBV19 and TRBJ1-4, is DGGITQSPKYLFRKEGQNVTLSCEQNLNHDAMYWYRQDPGQGLRLIYYSQIVNDFQKGDIAEGYSVSREKKESFPLTVTSAQKNPTAFYLCASSTGDRGLEKLFFGSGTQLSVL.